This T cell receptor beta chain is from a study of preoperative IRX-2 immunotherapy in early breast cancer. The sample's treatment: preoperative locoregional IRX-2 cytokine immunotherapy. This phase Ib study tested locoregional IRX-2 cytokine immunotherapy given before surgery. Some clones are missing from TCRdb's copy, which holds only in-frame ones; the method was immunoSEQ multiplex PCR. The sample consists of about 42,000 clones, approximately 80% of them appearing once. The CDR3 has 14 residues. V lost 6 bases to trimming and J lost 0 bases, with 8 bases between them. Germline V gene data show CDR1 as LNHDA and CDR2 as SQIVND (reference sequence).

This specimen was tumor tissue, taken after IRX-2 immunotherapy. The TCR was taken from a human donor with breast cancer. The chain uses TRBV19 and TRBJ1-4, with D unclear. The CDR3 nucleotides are TGTGCCAGTAGGGGGTCAGCAACTAATGAAAAACTGTTTTTT. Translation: CASRGSATNEKLFF. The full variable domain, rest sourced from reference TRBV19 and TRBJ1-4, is DGGITQSPKYLFRKEGQNVTLSCEQNLNHDAMYWYRQDPGQGLRLIYYSQIVNDFQKGDIAEGYSVSREKKESFPLTVTSAQKNPTAFYLCASRGSATNEKLFFGSGTQLSVL.